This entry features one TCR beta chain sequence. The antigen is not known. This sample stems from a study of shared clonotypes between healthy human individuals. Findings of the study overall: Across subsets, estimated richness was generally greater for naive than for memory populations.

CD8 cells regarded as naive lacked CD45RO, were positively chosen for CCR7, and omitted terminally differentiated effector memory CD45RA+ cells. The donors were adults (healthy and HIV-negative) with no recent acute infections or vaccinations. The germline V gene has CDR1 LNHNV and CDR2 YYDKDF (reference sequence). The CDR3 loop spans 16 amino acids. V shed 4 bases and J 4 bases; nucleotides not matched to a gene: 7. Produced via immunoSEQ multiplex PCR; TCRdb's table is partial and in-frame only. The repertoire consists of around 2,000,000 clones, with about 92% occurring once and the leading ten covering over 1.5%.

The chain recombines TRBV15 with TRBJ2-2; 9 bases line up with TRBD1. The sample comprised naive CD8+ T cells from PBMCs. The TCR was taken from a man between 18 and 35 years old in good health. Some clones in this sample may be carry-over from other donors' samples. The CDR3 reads CATSNPGTGTTGELFF. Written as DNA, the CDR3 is TGTGCCACCAGCAACCCCGGGACAGGGACCACCGGGGAGCTGTTTTTT. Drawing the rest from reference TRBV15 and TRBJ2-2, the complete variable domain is DAMVIQNPRYQVTQFGKPVTLSCSQTLNHNVMYWYQQKSSQAPKLLFHYYDKDFNNEADTPDNFQSRRPNTSFCFLDIRSPGLGDTAMYLCATSNPGTGTTGELFFGEGSRLTVL.